This TCR beta chain is from a study of metastatic and nonmetastatic thyroid tumors. Study-level background: For malignant and benign thyroid patients, tumor or nodule tissue and blood were the sources whose repertoires were compared.

Germline V CDR1 and CDR2: SGHAT, FQNNGV. The CDR3 covers 16 residues. Trimming removed 1 base from V and 9 bases from J; junction bases left unmatched: 12. Thyroid surgery took place with no prior treatment in any patient. TCRdb re-called the PCR reads via MiXCR. The sample includes under 40,000 clones, roughly 17% of them seen just once. The origin of this receptor is a female donor with papillary thyroid cancer or a benign thyroid nodule (not recorded which). Some clones in this sample may be carry-over from other donors' samples. Sequencing input: blood. The rearrangement links TRBV11-2 to TRBJ2-1; the match to TRBD2 covers 7 bases. CDR3 protein: CASSLGREAGVIEQFF. CDR3 bases: TGTGCCAGCAGCTTAGGGAGGGAGGCGGGAGTCATTGAGCAGTTCTTC.